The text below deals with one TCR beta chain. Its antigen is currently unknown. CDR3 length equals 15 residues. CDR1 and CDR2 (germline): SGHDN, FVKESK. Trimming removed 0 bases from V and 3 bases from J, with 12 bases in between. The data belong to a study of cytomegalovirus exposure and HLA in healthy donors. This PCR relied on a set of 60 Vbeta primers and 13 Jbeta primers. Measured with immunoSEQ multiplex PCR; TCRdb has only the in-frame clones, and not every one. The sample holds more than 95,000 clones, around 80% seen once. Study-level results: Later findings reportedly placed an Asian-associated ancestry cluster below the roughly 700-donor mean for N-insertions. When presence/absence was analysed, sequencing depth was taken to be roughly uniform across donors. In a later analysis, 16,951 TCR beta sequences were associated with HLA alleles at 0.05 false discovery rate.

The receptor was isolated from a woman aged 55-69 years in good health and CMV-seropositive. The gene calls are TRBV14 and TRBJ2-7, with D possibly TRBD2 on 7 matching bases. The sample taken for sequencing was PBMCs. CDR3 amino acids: CASSQEGRGHYEQYF. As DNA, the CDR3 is TGTGCCAGCAGCCAAGAAGGGCGGGGGCACTACGAGCAGTACTTC. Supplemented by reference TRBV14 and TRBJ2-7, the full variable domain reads EAGVTQFPSHSVIEKGQTVTLRCDPISGHDNLYWYRRVMGKEIKFLLHFVKESKQDESGMPNNRFLAERTGGTYSTLKVQPAELEDSGVYFCASSQEGRGHYEQYFGPGTRLTVT.